Listed here are 5 T cell receptor beta chains from one sample, sequenced in a study of shared clonotypes between healthy human individuals. The assay was immunoSEQ multiplex PCR, and TCRdb's table has in-frame clones only and misses some. The data show millions of clones, around nine tenths seen once. The sequencing input was naive CD4+ T cells sorted from blood. Subset: CD45RA+ positively selected. These receptors were taken from a man younger than 35 in good health.

Details on this clone: A much more abundant neighbour one base away suggests this may be a read error. Other nucleotide sequences in the sample specify the same CDR3. This rearrangement joins TRBV2 to TRBJ1-1; D not certain. With 6 bases removed from V and 0 bases from J, the gap between germline ends came to 8 bases. From germline, CDR1 is SNHLY and CDR2 FYNNEI. The CDR3 has 13 residues. CDR3 region: CASSGEMNTEAFF. CDR3 bases: TGTGCCAGCAGCGGAGAGATGAACACTGAAGCTTTCTTT.

This clone was detected only once. The sample carries other DNA sequences with the same CDR3. This chain connects TRBV5-1 to TRBJ2-1, with 11 bases aligning to TRBD2. Germline V gene sequence: CDR1 SGHRS, CDR2 YFSETQ. The CDR3 consists of 16 residues. Trimming at V came to 0 bases and at J to 3 bases, leaving 2 bases not matched to a gene. Written as DNA, the CDR3 is TGCGCCAGCAGCTTGGTCCTAGCGGGGGGCTACAATGAGCAGTTCTTC. Its protein is CASSLVLAGGYNEQFF.

This chain uses TRBV6-1 with TRBJ2-1; no definite D call. Looked up from germline, CDR1 is MNHNS and CDR2 is SASEGT. CDR3 length: 15 residues. V was trimmed by 4 bases and J by 0 bases, leaving 10 bases between them. In nucleotides, the CDR3 is TGTGCCAGCAGTGGGCGCAGGAGCTCCTACAATGAGCAGTTCTTC. Protein: CASSGRRSSYNEQFF.

This clone has more than one count but fewer than ten. This chain uses TRBV28 with TRBJ1-2, with 9 bases fitting TRBD1. This CDR3 region has 16 residues. The germline CDR1 and CDR2 sequences are MDHEN and SYDVKM. The V segment lost 5 bases and the J segment 8 bases; nucleotides outside the gene matches: 15. This CDR3 reads CASSRRQGGSGNGYTF. DNA for the CDR3: TGTGCCAGCAGTCGTCGACAGGGGGGAAGCGGAAACGGCTACACCTTC.

This clone was found once. This sequence joins TRBV14 and TRBJ1-1, with 10 bases fitting TRBD1. Germline V CDR1 and CDR2: SGHDN, FVKESK. The CDR3 contains 15 residues. The V segment lost 5 bases and the J segment 5 bases; nucleotides outside the gene matches: 8. The CDR3 DNA reads TGTGCCAGCAGCTACTGGACAGGGGGGGATACTGAAGCTTTCTTT. Translation: CASSYWTGGDTEAFF.